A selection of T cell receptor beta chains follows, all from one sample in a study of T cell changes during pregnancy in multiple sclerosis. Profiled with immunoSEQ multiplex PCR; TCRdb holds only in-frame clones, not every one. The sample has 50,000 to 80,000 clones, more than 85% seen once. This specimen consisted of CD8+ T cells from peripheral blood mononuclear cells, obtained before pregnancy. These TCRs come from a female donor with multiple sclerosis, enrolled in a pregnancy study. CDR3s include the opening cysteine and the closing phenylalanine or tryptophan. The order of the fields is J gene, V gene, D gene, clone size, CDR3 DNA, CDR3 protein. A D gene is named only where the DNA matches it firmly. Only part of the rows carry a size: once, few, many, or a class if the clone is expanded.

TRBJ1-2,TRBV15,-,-,TGTGCCACCAACTCAAAGGGAGATAACTATGGCTACACCTTC,CATNSKGDNYGYTF
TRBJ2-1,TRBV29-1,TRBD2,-,TGCAGCGTTGAAGATCCGCGCGGGGGAGACTCCTACAATGAGCAGTTCTTC,CSVEDPRGGDSYNEQFF
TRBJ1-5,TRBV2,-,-,TGTGCCAGCAGTCGGGGGAATAGCAATCAGCCCCAGCATTTT,CASSRGNSNQPQHF
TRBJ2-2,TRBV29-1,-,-,TGCAGCGTCGGGAGCGGACGGGACGGGGAGCTGTTTTTT,CSVGSGRDGELFF
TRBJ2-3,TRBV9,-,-,TGTGCCAGCAGCGTAGTATCTTTGGCCGAGGAGTTCACAGATACGCAGTATTTT,CASSVVSLAEEFTDTQYF
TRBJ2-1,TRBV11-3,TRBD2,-,TGTGCCAGCAGCCCCCGAGGGGCGGGGGGCATCCACAATGAGCAGTTCTTC,CASSPRGAGGIHNEQFF
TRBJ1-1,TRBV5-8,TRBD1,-,TGTGCCAGCAGCTTGGGACAGGGATTGACTGAAGCTTTCTTT,CASSLGQGLTEAFF
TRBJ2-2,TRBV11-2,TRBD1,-,TGTGCCAGCAGCCCGACAGGACAGGCGAACACCGGGGAGCTGTTTTTT,CASSPTGQANTGELFF
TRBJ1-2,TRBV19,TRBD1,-,TGTGCCAGTAGTATGCTCAGGGGGCGTACTAACTATGGCTACACCTTC,CASSMLRGRTNYGYTF
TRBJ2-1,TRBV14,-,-,TGTGCCAGCAGCCAAGAAGGGACTCACAATGAGCAGTTCTTC,CASSQEGTHNEQFF
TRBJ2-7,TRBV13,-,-,TGTGCCAGCAGCCTTACAGACTACGAGCAGTACTTC,CASSLTDYEQYF
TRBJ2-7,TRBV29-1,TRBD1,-,TGCAGCGTCAGAACGGGACAGGGTTACGAGCAGTACTTC,CSVRTGQGYEQYF
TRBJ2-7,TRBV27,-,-,TGTGCCAGCAGTTTGGGGAGAGGGACTTCCTACGAGCAGTACTTC,CASSLGRGTSYEQYF
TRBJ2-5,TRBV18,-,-,TGTGCCAGCTCACCGGATCGACCGGGTCCCCGTCAAGAGACCCAGTACTTC,CASSPDRPGPRQETQYF
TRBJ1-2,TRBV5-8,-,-,TGTGCCAGCATCCACAGGGAGTCTCGGTATGGCTACACCTTC,CASIHRESRYGYTF
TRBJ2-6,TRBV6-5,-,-,TGTGCCAGCAGTAGGACAGGGGCCAACGTCCTGACTTTC,CASSRTGANVLTF
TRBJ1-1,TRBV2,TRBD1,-,TGTGCCAGCAGCGGATCACCCGGGACAGGGGACACTGAAGCTTTCTTT,CASSGSPGTGDTEAFF
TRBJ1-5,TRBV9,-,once,TGTGCCAGCAGCGTTGGAGCCTATAGCAATCAGCCCCAGCATTTT,CASSVGAYSNQPQHF
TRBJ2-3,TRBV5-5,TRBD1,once,TGTGCCAGCAGCGGCGGACAGGGGATAGATACGCAGTATTTT,CASSGGQGIDTQYF
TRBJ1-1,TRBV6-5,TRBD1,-,TGTGCCAGCAGTTACTCTACAGGGGAGGTGAACACTGAAGCTTTCTTT,CASSYSTGEVNTEAFF
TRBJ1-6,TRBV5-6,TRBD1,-,TGTGCCAGCAGCGCAGGACAGGGTTGGTCACCCCTCCACTTT,CASSAGQGWSPLHF
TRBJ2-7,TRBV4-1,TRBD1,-,TGCGCCAGCAGCCTAGGACAGGGCTCCTACGAGCAGTACTTC,CASSLGQGSYEQYF
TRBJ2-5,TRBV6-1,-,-,TGTGCCAGCAGTGAAGCCCCCTCCGGGTTAACCGTTCAAGAGACCCAGTACTTC,CASSEAPSGLTVQETQYF
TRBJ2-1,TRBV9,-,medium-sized,TGTGCCAGCAGCCCGAAGAGGGAGAGATACAATGAGCAGTTCTTC,CASSPKRERYNEQFF
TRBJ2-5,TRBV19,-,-,TGTGCCAGTAGTATGGGAGGCAGAAAACAAGAGACCCAGTACTTC,CASSMGGRKQETQYF
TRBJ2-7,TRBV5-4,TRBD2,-,TGTGCCAGCAGCCCCCGTAGCGGGGAGAGCTCCTACGAGCAGTACTTC,CASSPRSGESSYEQYF